Listed below are T cell receptor beta chains from one sample, sequenced in a study of neurological immune-mediated disorders. TCRdb reprocessed the 5' RACE reads with MiXCR, giving one entry per CDR3 protein. The profile shows more than 75,000 distinct CDR3 sequences, about 4.5% of them singletons. Sequences were obtained from PBMCs. The origin of the receptors is a woman aged 55-75 years with multiple sclerosis. Each CDR3 is given with its conserved first and last residue. Each record gives: V gene, CDR3 protein.

V gene: TRBV6-5; CDR3 protein: CALRDLNYGYTF
V gene: TRBV15; CDR3 protein: CATSRDLAGNTEAFF
V gene: TRBV18; CDR3 protein: CASSPPGGRNQPQHF
V gene: TRBV10-3; CDR3 protein: CAISEKAGGAGYNEQFF
V gene: TRBV4-2; CDR3 protein: CASSQDRLVTTDTQYF
V gene: TRBV15; CDR3 protein: CATSRGGGQRANEQFF
V gene: TRBV5-1; CDR3 protein: CASSLNRVAEGSPLHF
V gene: TRBV5-1; CDR3 protein: CASKLGGITDTQYF
V gene: TRBV5-5; CDR3 protein: CASSPGLRETQYF
V gene: TRBV11-2; CDR3 protein: CASSGVLATNYGYTF
V gene: TRBV7-8; CDR3 protein: CASTHTLGPMNTEAFF
V gene: TRBV7-2; CDR3 protein: CASSRPSGGAGEQFF
V gene: TRBV10-3; CDR3 protein: CAISDDRYYGYTF
V gene: TRBV5-1; CDR3 protein: CASRQEAKNYEQYF
V gene: TRBV18; CDR3 protein: CASSPFGGANTGELFF
V gene: TRBV6-4; CDR3 protein: CASSGQGWGYTF
V gene: TRBV11-2; CDR3 protein: CASSFNIQETQYF
V gene: TRBV28; CDR3 protein: CASSTPDGGKWEQYF
V gene: TRBV20-1; CDR3 protein: CSARDEGTYNEQFF
V gene: TRBV5-1; CDR3 protein: CASSYETWDTQYF
V gene: TRBV24-1; CDR3 protein: CATSDFREQFF
V gene: TRBV10-3; CDR3 protein: CAISESTSPLHF
V gene: TRBV12-3/TRBV12-4; CDR3 protein: CASSLSLGQGAYEQYF
V gene: TRBV15; CDR3 protein: CATSRDRGPSNTEAFF
V gene: TRBV10-3; CDR3 protein: CAITSGGSGYTF
V gene: TRBV20-1; CDR3 protein: CSAPFAGGLSETQYF